This T cell receptor (beta chain) was retrieved from a study of cytomegalovirus exposure and HLA in healthy donors. Turning to the study itself: Among around 170 million T cells, an earlier analysis found roughly 110 million unique TCR beta sequences.

Study-wide results and limits: Cytomegalovirus-associated status was assigned to 150 to 200 TCR beta chains.

Both 60 Vbeta primers and 13 Jbeta primers went into the PCR. Clones were sequenced by immunoSEQ multiplex PCR, and TCRdb holds only the in-frame ones, with some missing. The data show 93,000 or so clones, with approximately 84% seen just once and around 6% held by the top ten. CDR3 size: 13 residues. CDR1 and CDR2 from the germline V gene are MDHEN and SYDVKM. V gave up 4 bases and J gave up 7 bases; unmatched junction bases: 4. A remark on this clone: Its cognate antigen is unknown.

Material for sequencing was PBMCs. The source of this sequence is a woman aged 18-29 years in good health and CMV-seropositive. This chain joins TRBV28 and TRBJ2-1; 7 nucleotides line up with TRBD2. CDR3 in amino acids: CASSSLGGNEQFF. The CDR3 region has the DNA TGTGCCAGCAGTTCCTTGGGGGGGAATGAGCAGTTCTTC.